These T cell receptor beta chains were read from a single sample in a study of cytomegalovirus exposure and HLA in healthy donors. Profiled with immunoSEQ multiplex PCR; TCRdb holds only in-frame clones, not every one. This table has about 200,000 clones, about 72% appearing once. The sample was PBMCs. The receptors shown here come from a male donor in good health and CMV-seronegative. Both conserved end residues are part of each CDR3. A D gene is named only where the DNA matches it firmly. Clone size is given for some rows only: seen once, a few or many times, or a class if the clone is expanded.

v_call: TRBV7-9; j_call: TRBJ1-2; d_call: .; clone_size: .; cdr3_nt: TGTGCCAGCAGCCCCAACAGGGCGGACTATGGCTACACCTTC; cdr3_aa: CASSPNRADYGYTF
v_call: TRBV5-4; j_call: TRBJ2-7; d_call: .; clone_size: .; cdr3_nt: TGTGCCAGCAGCTCCTCCTACGAGCAGTACTTC; cdr3_aa: CASSSSYEQYF
v_call: TRBV6-5; j_call: TRBJ2-2; d_call: TRBD1; clone_size: once; cdr3_nt: TGTGCCGCCTCCAGGGGGTACACCGGGGAGCTGTTTTTT; cdr3_aa: CAASRGYTGELFF
v_call: TRBV28; j_call: TRBJ2-1; d_call: TRBD2; clone_size: once; cdr3_nt: TGTGCCAGCAGTCCTGGGACTAGTGAGCAGTTCTTC; cdr3_aa: CASSPGTSEQFF
v_call: TRBV28; j_call: TRBJ1-1; d_call: .; clone_size: .; cdr3_nt: TGTGCCAGCAGTTTATTCCCCGGGAGGACTGGCAAGGACACTGAAGCTTTCTTT; cdr3_aa: CASSLFPGRTGKDTEAFF
v_call: TRBV28; j_call: TRBJ1-1; d_call: .; clone_size: few; cdr3_nt: TGTGCCAGCAATAGGGGAGGGGTTACTGAAGCTTTCTTT; cdr3_aa: CASNRGGVTEAFF
v_call: TRBV5-1; j_call: TRBJ2-2; d_call: TRBD1; clone_size: .; cdr3_nt: TGCGCCAGCAGCGCGAAGTCCCGGGACAGGGCCGGGGAGCTGTTTTTT; cdr3_aa: CASSAKSRDRAGELFF
v_call: TRBV11-2; j_call: TRBJ2-5; d_call: TRBD1; clone_size: .; cdr3_nt: TGTGCCAGCAGCTCTCAACCGGGACAGGGGGTTAAGACCCAGTACTTC; cdr3_aa: CASSSQPGQGVKTQYF
v_call: TRBV11-2; j_call: TRBJ1-2; d_call: .; clone_size: .; cdr3_nt: TGTGCCAGCAGCTCCCTGCAGGGGCCCACTAACTATGGCTACACCTTC; cdr3_aa: CASSSLQGPTNYGYTF
v_call: TRBV6-6; j_call: TRBJ1-3; d_call: .; clone_size: .; cdr3_nt: TGTGCCAGCAGTCGGACTGCCCGGTCCACCATATATTTT; cdr3_aa: CASSRTARSTIYF
v_call: TRBV28; j_call: TRBJ1-3; d_call: TRBD1; clone_size: .; cdr3_nt: TGTGCCAGCAGTTTTGTCACCGACAGGGCCGGAAACACCATATATTTT; cdr3_aa: CASSFVTDRAGNTIYF
v_call: TRBV14; j_call: TRBJ1-1; d_call: .; clone_size: .; cdr3_nt: TGTGCCAGCAGCCACGGGGATCTGGGCACTGAAGCTTTCTTT; cdr3_aa: CASSHGDLGTEAFF
v_call: TRBV18; j_call: TRBJ1-2; d_call: .; clone_size: .; cdr3_nt: TGTGCCAGCTCACCAAATTTGCGGGTAAACTATGGCTACACCTTC; cdr3_aa: CASSPNLRVNYGYTF
v_call: TRBV4-1; j_call: TRBJ2-7; d_call: .; clone_size: few; cdr3_nt: TGCGCCAGCAGCCAAGACAGGTTCTCAGGCTACGAGCAGTACTTC; cdr3_aa: CASSQDRFSGYEQYF
v_call: TRBV29-1; j_call: TRBJ2-3; d_call: .; clone_size: .; cdr3_nt: TGCAGCGTAGGACACGATACGCAGTATTTT; cdr3_aa: CSVGHDTQYF
v_call: TRBV9; j_call: TRBJ2-3; d_call: .; clone_size: few; cdr3_nt: TGTGCCAGCAGACACCCCCGCGGGGTGGGCACAGATACGCAGTATTTT; cdr3_aa: CASRHPRGVGTDTQYF
v_call: TRBV28; j_call: TRBJ2-1; d_call: TRBD2; clone_size: .; cdr3_nt: TGTGCCAGCACCCTAGTCCTAGCGGGAAGGAATGGGCAGTTCTTC; cdr3_aa: CASTLVLAGRNGQFF
v_call: TRBV18; j_call: TRBJ2-1; d_call: TRBD1; clone_size: .; cdr3_nt: TGTGCCAGCTCATTGGGCCAGGGACAGAATGAGCAGTTCTTC; cdr3_aa: CASSLGQGQNEQFF
v_call: TRBV19; j_call: TRBJ2-5; d_call: TRBD2; clone_size: .; cdr3_nt: TGTGCCAGTAGTATTCTCGGACTAGCGGGAGGAGAGACCCAGTACTTC; cdr3_aa: CASSILGLAGGETQYF
v_call: TRBV7-2; j_call: TRBJ2-1; d_call: TRBD2; clone_size: .; cdr3_nt: TGTGCCAGCAGCCCGAGAGCGGGAGGGGTTTACAATGAGCAGTTCTTC; cdr3_aa: CASSPRAGGVYNEQFF
v_call: TRBV5-1; j_call: TRBJ1-1; d_call: TRBD1; clone_size: .; cdr3_nt: TGTGCCAGCATTCTGGGACAGGGGGTCGAAGCTTTCTTT; cdr3_aa: CASILGQGVEAFF
v_call: TRBV9; j_call: TRBJ2-7; d_call: .; clone_size: .; cdr3_nt: TGTGCCAGCAGCGTAGGGTGGGGGGCCTACGAGCAGTACTTC; cdr3_aa: CASSVGWGAYEQYF
v_call: TRBV10-2; j_call: TRBJ1-1; d_call: .; clone_size: .; cdr3_nt: TGCGCCAGCAGTGAAGCGGTTATGAACACTGAAGCTTTCTTT; cdr3_aa: CASSEAVMNTEAFF
v_call: TRBV6-4; j_call: TRBJ1-1; d_call: .; clone_size: .; cdr3_nt: TGTGCCAACGGACAGAACTCGAACACTGAAGCTTTCTTT; cdr3_aa: CANGQNSNTEAFF
v_call: TRBV2; j_call: TRBJ2-7; d_call: .; clone_size: .; cdr3_nt: TGTGCCAGCAGTAAAGACAGTTCCCAGGACGAGCAGTACTTC; cdr3_aa: CASSKDSSQDEQYF
v_call: TRBV5-6; j_call: TRBJ1-1; d_call: TRBD1; clone_size: once; cdr3_nt: TGTGCCAGCAGCTACCTAAGGGGGCCCGGGACTGGAGCTTTCTTT; cdr3_aa: CASSYLRGPGTGAFF
v_call: TRBV7-9; j_call: TRBJ2-2; d_call: .; clone_size: .; cdr3_nt: TGTGCCAGCAGCTTAGCGGGAGAACGGACCGGGGAGCTGTTTTTT; cdr3_aa: CASSLAGERTGELFF
v_call: TRBV9; j_call: TRBJ1-1; d_call: .; clone_size: few; cdr3_nt: TGTGCCAGCAGCGGGGGGACATCCACTGAAGCTTTCTTT; cdr3_aa: CASSGGTSTEAFF
v_call: TRBV28; j_call: TRBJ2-7; d_call: .; clone_size: .; cdr3_nt: TGTGCCAGCAGTCCCCCAGGGTTCGCAAGTGAAGCCTACGAGCAGTACTTC; cdr3_aa: CASSPPGFASEAYEQYF